The rows below give T cell receptor beta chains drawn from one sample of a study of cytomegalovirus exposure and HLA in healthy donors. Only in-frame clones appear in the TCRdb table, and some are missing; sequencing was by immunoSEQ multiplex PCR. The table has about 43,000 clones, 51% seen once. Material for sequencing was PBMCs. The receptors stem from a man in his sixties in good health and CMV-seronegative. Both conserved end residues are part of each CDR3. The order of the fields is CDR3 protein, CDR3 DNA, clone size, D gene, J gene, V gene. The D gene is left open where the match is weak. Clone size, where shown, is once, few, many, or a class for clones that have expanded.

CASSSTGFEAFF TGTGCCAGCAGTTCCACGGGTTTTGAAGCTTTCTTT . . TRBJ1-1 TRBV28
CASSQGGLEGTQYF TGTGCCAGCAGCCAAGGGGGACTGGAAGGGACCCAGTACTTC . . TRBJ2-5 TRBV14
CASSVAGANEKLFF TGTGCCAGCAGCGTTGCAGGCGCTAATGAAAAACTGTTTTTT few . TRBJ1-4 TRBV9
CASSREGQKYGYTF TGCGCCAGCAGCCGTGAGGGACAGAAGTATGGCTACACCTTC . TRBD1 TRBJ1-2 TRBV5-1
CASSSTGLAGVTDTQYF TGTGCCAGCAGCTCTACCGGACTAGCGGGAGTCACAGATACGCAGTATTTT few TRBD2 TRBJ2-3 TRBV9
CAWGTGLGNQPQHF TGTGCCTGGGGGACAGGGTTGGGGAATCAGCCCCAGCATTTT few TRBD1 TRBJ1-5 TRBV30
CASSRDREAGKPQHF TGTGCCAGCAGTCGGGACAGGGAGGCCGGGAAGCCCCAGCATTTT few TRBD1 TRBJ1-5 TRBV2
CASSQVAGGSDTQYF TGTGCCAGCAGCCAAGTGGCAGGGGGGTCAGATACGCAGTATTTT . . TRBJ2-3 TRBV4-2
CAWGGGSGNTIYF TGTGCCTGGGGCGGCGGCTCTGGAAACACCATATATTTT . . TRBJ1-3 TRBV30
CASSFRSGSGEQFF TGTGCCAGCAGTTTCCGTTCAGGGTCAGGTGAGCAGTTCTTC once . TRBJ2-1 TRBV28
CSVSGNLNTEAFF TGCAGCGTCTCGGGGAATCTGAACACTGAAGCTTTCTTT . . TRBJ1-1 TRBV29-1
CASSSSNPGSGANVLTF TGTGCCAGCAGCTCCAGCAACCCGGGGTCGGGGGCCAACGTCCTGACTTTC . . TRBJ2-6 TRBV7-2
CASSLQANGELFF TGTGCCAGCAGCCTACAGGCTAACGGGGAGCTGTTTTTT . . TRBJ2-2 TRBV7-6
CASSPYVWAEKLFF TGCGCCAGCAGCCCGTACGTTTGGGCTGAAAAACTGTTTTTT few . TRBJ1-4 TRBV4-3
CASSAGQASVYEQYF TGTGCCAGCAGCGCGGGACAGGCCTCTGTCTACGAGCAGTACTTC few TRBD1 TRBJ2-7 TRBV9
CASSLAPGQRLFF TGTGCCAGCAGCTTAGCCCCAGGTCAGAGGCTGTTTTTT . . TRBJ2-2 TRBV7-9
CASSEGDRAGNEQFF TGTGCCAGCAGCGAGGGGGACAGGGCCGGGAATGAGCAGTTCTTC . TRBD1 TRBJ2-1 TRBV7-9
CASSQGTGPSGRGELFF TGTGCCAGCAGCCAAGGGACTGGGCCTAGCGGGCGCGGGGAGCTGTTTTTT . TRBD2 TRBJ2-2 TRBV4-2
CASSLPTGVRETQYF TGTGCCAGCAGCCTGCCGACAGGGGTTCGGGAGACCCAGTACTTC . TRBD1 TRBJ2-5 TRBV5-4
CASSPSVGGVGYTF TGTGCCAGTAGCCCAAGCGTCGGGGGGGTTGGCTACACCTTC . . TRBJ1-2 TRBV19
CASRRTATGLAGEQFF TGTGCCAGCAGGCGGACTGCGACGGGACTAGCGGGTGAGCAGTTCTTC few TRBD2 TRBJ2-1 TRBV6-6
CASSLRRPGTGGTEAFF TGTGCCAGCAGTCTCCGACGACCCGGGACAGGAGGCACTGAAGCTTTCTTT . TRBD1 TRBJ1-1 TRBV2
CASSQTRGMNTEAFF TGCGCCAGCAGCCAGACCAGGGGGATGAACACTGAAGCTTTCTTT . TRBD1 TRBJ1-1 TRBV4-1
CASSVWDRGHEQYF TGTGCCAGCTCCGTGTGGGACAGGGGTCACGAGCAGTACTTC . TRBD1 TRBJ2-7 TRBV27
CASSVREGNTIYF TGTGCCAGCAGTGTCCGGGAGGGGAACACCATATATTTT few . TRBJ1-3 TRBV6-1
CASSPTSSHEQYF TGTGCCAGCAGTCCGACTAGTTCCCACGAGCAGTACTTC . . TRBJ2-7 TRBV5-4
CASSLRDYQQETQYF TGTGCCAGCAGCTTACGGGATTACCAACAAGAGACCCAGTACTTC . . TRBJ2-5 TRBV7-9
CASNSGSSYEQYF TGTGCCAGCAATAGCGGGAGCTCCTACGAGCAGTACTTC . TRBD2 TRBJ2-7 TRBV14
CASSMDRNYGYTF TGTGCCAGCAGCATGGACAGGAACTATGGCTACACCTTC . TRBD1 TRBJ1-2 TRBV27
CASSQQIGYEQYF TGCGCCAGCAGCCAACAAATCGGCTACGAGCAGTACTTC once . TRBJ2-7 TRBV4-3
CASSYVDRAGGYTF TGTGCCAGCAGTTACGTGGACAGGGCAGGCGGCTACACCTTC . TRBD1 TRBJ1-2 TRBV6-5